The 2 T cell receptor delta chains presented below share a single source sample, sequenced in a study of Vδ1+ human thymocytes. RNA was extracted from the cells and then reverse transcribed. The CDR3 regions were amplified by multiplex PCR from V-gene primers to a constant-region primer. TCRdb reprocessed the multiplex PCR reads through CATT. The sample contains 23,000 or so delta-chain clones, about 29% of which appear only once. No cognate antigen is known for these TCRs. Points from the study as a whole: Thymic TRG and TRD repertoires appeared highly polyclonal, with Gaussian CDR3 length distributions.

The sequenced sample consisted of Vdelta1+ gamma-delta thymocytes from the thymus. This sample's subset: FACS-sorted CD3+ TCRalphabeta- TCRVdelta1+ TCRVdelta2- thymocytes. The receptors were sampled from a boy in the first two years of life who had congenital heart surgery.

This clone has only a few counts. Just one base apart from a much larger clone, this may be a read error. This rearrangement joins TRDV2 to TRDJ1; D not certain. The CDR3 loop spans 16 amino acids. Germline CDR1 is GEAIGNYY and CDR2 is EKD. Here the CDR3 reads CACATNLPVYTDKLIF. The DNA for the CDR3 is TGTGCCTGTGCCACCAACCTCCCCGTGTACACCGATAAACTCATCTTT.

The chain has TRDV1 and TRDJ1; the match to TRDD3 covers 11 bases. Germline CDR1 and CDR2: TSWWSYY and QGS. Trimming removed 5 bases from V and 4 bases from J; junction bases left unmatched: 21. The CDR3 extends over 20 amino acids. The CDR3 bases are TGTGCTCTTGGGCCCTCCGGCCCTGGGGGATACATCCTCGTGTACGATAAACTCATCTTT. Amino acids: CALGPSGPGGYILVYDKLIF.